This TCR beta chain is drawn from a study of T cell repertoires in cytomegalovirus infection. Overall study: Matching HLA type, along with CMV infection, was indicated by public TCR beta signatures.

TCRdb recomputed calls from the reads with MiXCR, one row per CDR3 protein. The top ten hold under 15% of the sample, which has about 770,000 distinct CDR3 sequences, about 29% seen once. Study conclusions and caveats: HLA-C-restricted CMV clonotypes gave the most frequent clonotype in two of eight donors.

This CDR3 spans 13 amino acids. The V and J ends lost 5 bases and 9 bases, in that order; junction bases with no gene match: 7. This clonotype was recorded a few times. Its antigen is not known. This chain connects TRBV12-3 or TRBV12-4 to TRBJ2-1; TRBD1 agrees at 7 bases. The sample in question was cultured CD8+ T cells from PBMCs, obtained from culture after CMV antigen stimulation. This receptor was taken from a human donor in good health (CMV status not recorded). Some clones in this sample may be carry-over from other donors' samples. The CDR3 bases are TGTGCCAGCAGTCCGTGGACAGGTGGTGAGCAGTTCTTC. Residues: CASSPWTGGEQFF.